This TCR beta chain stems from a study of CD4 and CD8 cells across lung adenocarcinoma regions. About this clonotype: The junction departs from germline at one end; a sequencing error may be responsible.

Germline lookup yields CDR1 SEHNR and CDR2 FQNEAQ (reference sequence). The CDR3 runs 16 residues. One entry per CDR3 protein, called by TCRdb with MiXCR from the PCR reads. Seen here are approximately 8,800 distinct CDR3 sequences, 45% to 65% observed once, and the top ten hold less than 20%. Donors had localized lung adenocarcinoma, a non-small cell lung cancer. The sequenced material came from CD8+ T cells from the center of a lung tumor. The rearrangement joins TRBV7-9 to TRBJ2-5; possibly TRBD2 for D (7 bases). The clonotype comes from a female donor with lung adenocarcinoma. The CD4 and CD8 labels of this study may be unreliable. The CDR3 region is CASSPPGGPGGETQTF. The CDR3 DNA reads as TGTGCCAGCAGCCCCCCCGGGGGCCCGGGGGGCGAGACCCAGACCTTC.